A selection of T cell receptor beta chains follows, all from one sample in a study of cytomegalovirus exposure and HLA in healthy donors. The data were produced by immunoSEQ multiplex PCR, yet TCRdb's version contains in-frame clones alone and is incomplete. The listing records approximately 70,000 clones. Sequencing input: PBMCs. These receptors originate from a woman aged 25 to 39 in good health and CMV-seronegative. CDR3s include the opening cysteine and the closing phenylalanine or tryptophan. D genes are given only for firm matches.

>TRBJ1-5|NA|13|TRBV6-1
CASSAAGREPQHF
TGTGCCAGCAGTGCGGCAGGGAGGGAGCCCCAGCATTTT
>TRBJ1-1|NA|15|TRBV10-3
CAITETQGIWAEAFF
TGTGCCATCACCGAAACACAGGGAATTTGGGCTGAAGCTTTCTTT
>TRBJ2-1|TRBD2|20|TRBV9
CASSPRRGWLAGGPANEQFF
TGTGCCAGCAGCCCCAGGAGGGGGTGGCTAGCGGGAGGGCCGGCTAATGAGCAGTTCTTC
>TRBJ2-7|NA|12|TRBV28
CATLADGGEQYF
TGTGCCACACTCGCCGACGGCGGGGAGCAGTACTTC
>TRBJ1-5|TRBD1|15|TRBV18
CASSPTPDRDQPQHF
TGTGCCAGCTCACCAACCCCGGACAGGGACCAGCCCCAGCATTTT
>TRBJ2-3|TRBD2|17|TRBV7-2
CASSLLRLAGGLDTQYF
TGTGCCAGCAGCTTACTTCGACTAGCGGGAGGATTAGATACGCAGTATTTT
>TRBJ2-1|TRBD2|14|TRBV6-6
CASSYLGTINEQFF
TGTGCCAGCAGTTACCTCGGGACTATCAATGAGCAGTTCTTC
>TRBJ2-3|TRBD2|16|TRBV5-4
CASSLVAGGRGDTQYF
TGTGCCAGCAGCTTGGTGGCGGGGGGGCGTGGAGATACGCAGTATTTT
>TRBJ1-3|NA|15|TRBV4-1
CASSPTAGSGNTIYF
TGCGCCAGCAGCCCGACAGCCGGCTCTGGAAACACCATATATTTT
>TRBJ2-1|NA|16|TRBV18
CASSPNSRGRHNEQFF
TGTGCCAGCTCACCAAATAGCAGGGGAAGACACAATGAGCAGTTCTTC
>TRBJ1-1|NA|14|TRBV19
CASSIGSGNTEAFF
TGTGCCAGTAGTATAGGTTCAGGGAACACTGAAGCTTTCTTT
>TRBJ2-3|TRBD2|14|TRBV18
CASSPAGGADTQYF
TGTGCCAGCTCACCGGCGGGAGGGGCAGATACGCAGTATTTT
>TRBJ2-1|NA|15|TRBV7-3
CASSLQGGSGNEQFF
TGTGCCAGCAGCTTACAGGGGGGAAGCGGGAATGAGCAGTTCTTC
>TRBJ2-1|NA|13|TRBV6-4
CASRGARDGPQFF
TGTGCCAGCAGGGGGGCCCGGGACGGCCCTCAGTTCTTC
>TRBJ2-1|TRBD2|15|TRBV6-5
CASSRRGLAGGEQFF
TGTGCCAGCAGCCGGCGTGGACTAGCGGGAGGTGAGCAGTTCTTC
>TRBJ1-1|NA|15|TRBV18
CASSPSQGLGTEAFF
TGTGCCAGCTCACCTTCACAGGGTTTGGGCACTGAAGCTTTCTTT
>TRBJ1-5|TRBD1|15|TRBV15
CATSRVGTGIQPQHF
TGTGCCACCAGCAGAGTAGGGACAGGGATTCAGCCCCAGCATTTT
>TRBJ2-7|NA|13|TRBV5-1
CASRPPQGSEQYF
TGCGCCAGCAGGCCTCCCCAGGGCAGCGAGCAGTACTTC
>TRBJ1-1|NA|14|TRBV6-5
CASSYRGGGTEAFF
TGTGCCAGCAGTTATCGGGGAGGTGGCACTGAAGCTTTCTTT
>TRBJ1-1|NA|14|TRBV6-1
CASSESMEATEAFF
TGTGCCAGCAGTGAAAGTATGGAGGCCACTGAAGCTTTCTTT
>TRBJ2-7|TRBD2|16|TRBV7-8
CASSFGTSGSIYEQYF
TGTGCCAGCAGCTTCGGGACTAGCGGGAGTATCTACGAGCAGTACTTC
>TRBJ2-1|TRBD2|16|TRBV10-2
CASTPVGTSGSNEQFF
TGCGCCAGCACTCCTGTAGGGACTAGCGGGAGTAATGAGCAGTTCTTC
>TRBJ1-1|TRBD1|15|TRBV9
CASSPLGTANTEAFF
TGTGCCAGCAGCCCCCTCGGGACAGCGAACACTGAAGCTTTCTTT
>TRBJ1-2|TRBD1|15|TRBV28
CASSFWTTGGDGYTF
TGTGCCAGCAGTTTTTGGACCACAGGGGGCGATGGCTACACCTTC
>TRBJ1-5|NA|15|TRBV6-5
CASSYSGRFNQPQHF
TGTGCCAGCAGTTACTCCGGCAGGTTCAATCAGCCCCAGCATTTT
>TRBJ1-4|TRBD1|15|TRBV4-3
CASSQAPGGTEKLFF
TGCGCCAGCAGCCAAGCACCAGGGGGCACCGAAAAACTGTTTTTT
>TRBJ1-1|TRBD1|15|TRBV18
CATRPGTGPNTEAFF
TGTGCCACCCGTCCCGGGACAGGTCCAAACACTGAAGCTTTCTTT
>TRBJ2-3|TRBD2|16|TRBV9
CASSVGEGRRTDTQYF
TGTGCCAGCAGCGTAGGGGAGGGAAGAAGGACAGATACGCAGTATTTT
>TRBJ2-1|TRBD2|14|TRBV28
CASSLSGLAYEQFF
TGTGCCAGCAGTTTATCCGGACTAGCGTATGAGCAGTTCTTC
>TRBJ2-5|NA|14|TRBV28
CASSSGTPGETQYF
TGTGCCAGCAGTTCCGGGACACCAGGGGAGACCCAGTACTTC
>TRBJ1-5|TRBD1|15|TRBV6-5
CASSHDRARNQPQHF
TGTGCCAGCAGTCACGACAGGGCACGCAATCAGCCCCAGCATTTT